The following is a T cell receptor (beta chain) sequence with its context. Only one count was recorded for this clone. Its target antigen remains unknown. Per-base quality was not reported, and no clone a single base away is much larger than it. The immunoSEQ Assay, a bias-controlled multiplex PCR, was used to amplify TCRbeta CDR3 regions from genomic DNA. In the source study's methods: The number of nucleated cells in each sample was estimated from the amplification of reference gene primers within the assay. Sequence reads were collapsed and filtered to measure the absolute abundance of every unique TCRbeta CDR3 rearrangement. For each sample, productive Simpson clonality was calculated by taking the square root of Simpson's diversity index across productive rearrangements. TCRdb holds this immuneACCESS table with in-frame rearrangements only. Some clones are missing; in checked studies, unresolved V genes explain under half, and the rest has no known cause. That table gives V, J and clone size, and the DNA gave D and trimming. This sample holds roughly 35,000 clones; 93% were observed only once. Around 5.2% of the sample is in the top ten clones.

These data belong to a study of blood T cell repertoires in COVID-19 (dated by TCRdb to the early 2020s). Regarding the study in general: The collaborator samples originated in the United States, Italy and Spain and spanned the acute and convalescent phases of COVID-19. The material from the prospective study consisted of cDNA or gDNA derived from T cells, B-cell-depleted T cells, or PBMCs. Subjects who had been exposed to COVID-19, were actively infected with it, or had recovered from it provided the deeply sampled blood TCRbeta repertoires that made up the dataset. Where available, HLA class I and class II types were taken from metadata supplied by the sample provider and were not determined by assay-based typing. Samples came from the ongoing ImmuneRACE study (first 160 participants) plus 1,254 subjects from 6 global collaborators. A de-identified subject ID, COVID-19 status, age in years and sex were almost always included in the sample metadata. A freely available public database, intended as a resource for researchers studying the immune response to SARS-CoV-2, is where the repertoires were released.

Collaborating institutions collected whole blood in K2EDTA tubes following their own protocols. For TCRbeta analysis, collaborators shipped samples in one of three forms: frozen whole blood, isolated PBMCs, or DNA extracted from either of those sample types. As encoded in the germline V gene, CDR1 is SGHAT while CDR2 is FQNNGV. The CDR3 runs 14 residues from the cysteine to the phenylalanine. The only DNA kept is the CDR3, 42 bases in frame from the first base. Relative to germline, V is missing 7 bases and J is missing 3 bases, with 8 bases of the junction outside any gene match. Results the study describes overall, beyond this receptor: The quantity of clinical and demographic metadata differed by source and by participant and was supplied without curation.

Material for sequencing was peripheral blood. Here the chain combines TRBV11-2 and TRBJ2-7; the junction holds 8 bases that match TRBD2. This sequence was found in a human donor in a cohort sampled during active COVID-19. The CDR3 corresponds to CASTPGGADYEQYF. The nucleotides read TGTGCCAGCACCCCGGGAGGGGCGGACTACGAGCAGTACTTC.